This T cell receptor (beta chain) was obtained from a study of T cells in Graves' hyperthyroidism and ophthalmopathy. The sample holds a few counts of this clonotype. Researchers defined stable Graves' hyperthyroidism as no ophthalmopathy progression within 18 months. The source material, RNA transcripts, was used to amplify TCR beta CDR3 regions. When the TCR CDR3 underwent first-round RT-PCR, the HTBI primer set was used. TCRdb recomputed calls from the multiplex PCR reads with MiXCR, one row per CDR3 protein. The table includes more than 600,000 distinct CDR3 sequences, about a sixth detected once. With 1 base clipped from V and 2 bases from J, the junction kept 6 bases outside the gene matches. The CDR3 length is 16 residues. In germline, CDR1 is MGHDK, CDR2 SYGVNS.

The rearrangement uses TRBV25-1 and TRBJ2-3; the match to TRBD1 covers 7 bases. This receptor was obtained from a young man with Graves' hyperthyroidism. Source material: blood. The CDR3 nucleotides read TGTGCCAGCAGTGAATTGCCAGGGGGTGTCACAGATACGCAGTATTTT. As protein: CASSELPGGVTDTQYF.